Below, 10 T cell receptor beta chains from the same sample are listed, as sequenced in a study of CD8 T cells in Susac syndrome. The RNA, roughly 0.5 to 1 ug, was put through reverse transcription using random hexamers. TCRdb passed the immunoSEQ multiplex PCR reads through MiXCR, listing each CDR3 protein once. The sample gives 95,000 or so distinct CDR3 sequences, over 85% of which show up once; around 0.32% is in the top ten. The sample comprised CD8+ T cells from PBMCs. Receptor source: a human donor in good health.

The chain uses TRBV3-1 and TRBJ2-7; D possibly matches TRBD1 or TRBD2 (6 bases each). Trimming pared 4 bases from V and 2 bases from J, leaving 15 bases between. The CDR3 runs to 15 residues. The V gene's germline CDR1 is LGHDT and CDR2 YNNKEL (reference sequence). CDR3 in DNA: TGTGCCAGCAGCCGAGGGGGGACTTCCCCCTACGAGCAGTACTTC. Amino acids: CASSRGGTSPYEQYF.

Only one count was recorded for this clonotype. The chain carries TRBV18 and TRBJ1-2, with no clear D. The CDR3 has 14 residues. V was cut by 2 bases and J by 6 bases, with 13 bases left in between. CDR1 KGHSH and CDR2 LQKENI come from the germline V gene. CDR3 sequence: CASSPFKRVDGYTF. CDR3 DNA: TGTGCCAGCTCACCATTCAAGAGAGTCGATGGCTACACCTTC.

The chain recombines TRBV7-9 with TRBJ1-2, with 10 bases that match TRBD1. Germline CDR1 and CDR2: SEHNR and FQNEAQ (reference sequence). The ends lost 6 bases at V and 6 bases at J; junction bases unmatched: 4. This CDR3 is built from 13 residues. The CDR3 sequence: CASREGTGDGYTF. In DNA form, the CDR3 reads TGTGCCAGCAGAGAAGGGACAGGGGATGGCTACACCTTC.

The V and J genes are TRBV27 and TRBJ1-1; TRBD1 agrees at 8 bases. Trimming at V came to 5 bases and at J to 5 bases, leaving 7 bases not matched to a gene. Germline CDR1 MNHEY, CDR2 SMNVEV (reference sequence). The CDR3 consists of 14 residues. In DNA form, the CDR3 reads TGTGCCAGCAGTATCCTGACAGGGGTGACTGAAGCTTTCTTT. Protein product: CASSILTGVTEAFF.

V usage is TRBV12-3 or TRBV12-4 and J usage is TRBJ2-3; 8 nucleotides match TRBD2. J gave up 11 bases and V 6 bases, and 13 bases lay outside the gene matches. The CDR3 length is 14 residues. The CDR3 coding sequence is TGTGCCAGCAGCCCCAAAAGCGGGGGACTAAGGCAGTATTTT. It translates to CASSPKSGGLRQYF.

V and J are TRBV27 and TRBJ1-4; D not certain. This CDR3 is 14 amino acids long. V dropped 5 bases and J dropped 8 bases, with 15 bases sitting between them. CDR1 is MNHEY, CDR2 SMNVEV, per germline (reference sequence). CDR3 sequence (DNA): TGTGCCAGCAGTACACCAGGAATAGGAGAAAAACTGTTTTTT. Its translation: CASSTPGIGEKLFF. The whole variable domain, filled in from reference TRBV27 and TRBJ1-4, reads EAQVTQNPRYLITVTGKKLTVTCSQNMNHEYMSWYRQDPGLGLRQIYYSMNVEVTDKGDVPEGYKVSRKEKRNFPLILESPSPNQTSLYFCASSTPGIGEKLFFGSGTQLSVL.

This chain joins TRBV2 and TRBJ2-5; weak D call: TRBD1 (5 bases). The CDR3 consists of 15 residues. V dropped 4 bases and J dropped 5 bases, with 17 bases sitting between them. Germline V gene lookup returns CDR1 SNHLY and CDR2 FYNNEI. The chain's CDR3 is CASSGVAGSGETQYF. CDR3 sequence (DNA): TGTGCCAGCAGTGGGGTTGCAGGGTCAGGGGAGACCCAGTACTTC.

This clonotype was counted a single time. CDR3 sequence (DNA): TGTGCCAGCAGTTTCCTCGGACAGGACGCTTTCTTT. Encoded protein: CASSFLGQDAFF. The V and J genes are TRBV27 and TRBJ1-1; 7 nucleotides line up with TRBD1. Germline V gene data show CDR1 as MNHEY and CDR2 as SMNVEV (reference sequence). Trimming cost V 3 bases and J 11 bases; bases outside gene matches: 6. The CDR3 covers 12 residues.

This chain joins TRBV5-1 and TRBJ1-5; D unclear. The germline V gene has CDR1 SGHRS and CDR2 YFSETQ. Trimming pared 7 bases from V and 4 bases from J, leaving 18 bases between. CDR3 size: 15 residues. The CDR3 sequence: CASPIKGRPNQPQHF. The CDR3 DNA follows: TGCGCCAGCCCCATTAAGGGCAGGCCGAATCAGCCCCAGCATTTT.

The chain uses TRBV11-2 and TRBJ2-7, with D possibly matching TRBD2 (5 bases). The CDR3 has 15 amino acids. Germline CDR1 SGHAT, CDR2 FQNNGV. Trimming stripped 0 bases from V and 5 bases from J, with 14 bases between. The CDR3 DNA is TGTGCCAGCAGCTTAGACTTTTCCGACGGGGACGAGCAGTACTTC. Its protein product is CASSLDFSDGDEQYF.